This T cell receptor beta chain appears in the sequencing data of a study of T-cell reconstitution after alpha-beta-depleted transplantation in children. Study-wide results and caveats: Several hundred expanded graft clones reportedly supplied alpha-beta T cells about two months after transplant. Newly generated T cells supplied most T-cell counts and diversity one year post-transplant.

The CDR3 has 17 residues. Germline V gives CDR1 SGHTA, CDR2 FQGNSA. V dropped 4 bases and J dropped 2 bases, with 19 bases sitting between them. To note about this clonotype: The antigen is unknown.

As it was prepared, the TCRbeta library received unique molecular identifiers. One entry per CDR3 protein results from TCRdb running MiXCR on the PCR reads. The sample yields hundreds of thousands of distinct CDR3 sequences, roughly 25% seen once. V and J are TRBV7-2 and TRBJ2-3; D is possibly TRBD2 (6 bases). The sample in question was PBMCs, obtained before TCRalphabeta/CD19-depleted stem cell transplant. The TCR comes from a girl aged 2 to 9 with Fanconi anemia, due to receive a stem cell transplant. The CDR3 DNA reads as TGTGCCAGCAGCTCTCAAGTTCGGACTACTTACACAGATACGCAGTATTTT. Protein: CASSSQVRTTYTDTQYF. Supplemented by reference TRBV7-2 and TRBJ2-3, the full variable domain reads GAGVSQSPSNKVTEKGKDVELRCDPISGHTALYWYRQSLGQGLEFLIYFQGNSAPDKSGLPSDRFSAERTGGSVSTLTIQRTQQEDSAVYLCASSSQVRTTYTDTQYFGPGTRLTVL.